These 27 T cell receptor beta chains came from one sample sequenced in a study of glioma-infiltrating T cells. Amplification of TCR alpha and beta CDR3 regions from RNA used iRepertoire nested multiplex PCR. Via MiXCR, TCRdb re-called the multiplex PCR reads, giving one row per CDR3 protein. Here the sample spans approximately 110,000 distinct CDR3 sequences, less than 30% being singletons. Sequencing used glioma tissue, nonneoplastic brain tissue, or PBMCs (not recorded which). The source of these receptors is a human donor with low-grade glioma or glioblastoma, undergoing nonglioma brain surgery, or in good health (not recorded which).

As regards this clonotype: Being one base from a much bigger clone, this may be a read error. This chain connects TRBV7-8 to TRBJ1-6; 7 bases map to TRBD1. CDR3 size: 17 residues. V was pared by 4 bases and J by 2 bases, with 8 bases of the junction left unmatched. The germline CDR1 and CDR2 sequences are SGHVS and FQNEAQ. This CDR3 is CASSSTGTAPYNSPLHF. DNA for the CDR3: TGTGCCAGCAGCTCGACCGGGACAGCGCCCTATAATTCACCCCTCCACTTT.

The sample holds many counts of this clonotype. This chain connects TRBV7-2 to TRBJ2-1, with TRBD2 as a possible D gene (6 bases). The CDR3 runs 15 residues. Trimming removed 2 bases at V and 5 bases at J, with 13 bases between. In germline, CDR1 is SGHTA, CDR2 FQGNSA. The CDR3 nucleotides are TGTGCCAGCAGCTTATTAGCGGTCGGGGACAATGAGCAGTTCTTC. Its translation: CASSLLAVGDNEQFF.

Regarding this clonotype: A much bigger clone sits one base away, suggesting this may be a read error. The chain recombines TRBV12-3 or TRBV12-4 with TRBJ2-1, with D maybe TRBD1 (6 bases). The CDR3 covers 12 residues. CDR3 in DNA: TGTGTCAGCAATTCAGGGGCAGGTCGGCAGTTCTTC. Amino acid sequence: CVSNSGAGRQFF.

The table lists this clonotype with a few counts. The genes are TRBV5-5 and TRBJ2-1; D gene uncertain. The V gene lost 4 bases and the J gene lost 6 bases, with 17 bases spanning the gap. CDR3 length: 15 amino acids. The germline gives CDR1 SGHKS, CDR2 YYEKEE (reference sequence). CDR3 nucleotides: TGTGCCAGCAGCCCGCGACCTGAGCCAGGCAATGAGCAGTTCTTC. This codes for CASSPRPEPGNEQFF. Based on the CDR3 plus reference TRBV5-5 and TRBJ2-1, the full variable domain is DAGVTQSPTHLIKTRGQQVTLRCSPISGHKSVSWYQQVLGQGPQFIFQYYEKEERGRGNFPDRFSARQFPNYSSELNVNALLLGDSALYLCASSPRPEPGNEQFFGPGTRLTVL.

This clonotype was recorded at least ten times. The rearrangement uses TRBV20-1 and TRBJ2-1; 11 bases align to TRBD2. This CDR3 contains 14 residues. CDR1 and CDR2 (germline): DFQATT, SNEGSKA (reference sequence). V shed 1 base and J 6 bases; nucleotides not matched to a gene: 2. This chain's CDR3 is CSARVLAGGNEQFF. CDR3 bases: TGCAGTGCTAGAGTGCTAGCGGGAGGCAATGAGCAGTTCTTC.

A note on this clonotype: The junction and the germline gene differ at one end; a read error may be behind it. The DNA of the CDR3 is TGCGCCAGCAGCCAAATGCAGAGCTCCTACAATGAGCAGTCCTTC. It encodes CASSQMQSSYNEQSF. The chain joins TRBV4-1 to TRBJ2-1, with D unclear. Germline lookup yields CDR1 MGHRA and CDR2 YSYEKL. The CDR3 is 15 residues long.

Notes on this clonotype: At one of its ends the junction is not consistent with the germline gene, which may arise from a read error. The chain employs TRBV6-1 and TRBJ2-2; a weak D match, TRBD2 (5 bases). CDR1 and CDR2 (germline): MNHNS, SASEGT. The CDR3 has 13 residues. The CDR3 DNA is TGTGCCAGCGGTGAAGCGGAAGCCGGGGAGCTGTTTTTT. The encoded protein is CASGEAEAGELFF.

In the case of this clonotype: A read error may explain this, as a much larger clone is one base away. The rearrangement links TRBV29-1 to TRBJ1-1; D ambiguous. V was trimmed by 6 bases and J by 1 base, leaving 12 bases between them. This CDR3 has 13 amino acids. Germline V lookup: CDR1 SQVTM, CDR2 ANQGSEA. For the CDR3, the DNA is TGCAGCGTCGACCTACAATCGAACACTGAAGCTTTCTTT. Translation: CSVDLQSNTEAFF.

CDR3 nucleotides: TGTGCCAGCAGCCAAGCAACAGGGGGTTATGGCTACACCTTC. Translation gives CASSQATGGYGYTF. The chain is built from TRBV4-2 and TRBJ1-2; 8 nucleotides line up with TRBD1. This CDR3 spans 14 amino acids. The J segment lost 5 bases and the V segment lost 1 base, leaving 3 bases of the junction unmatched. CDR1 is LGHNA and CDR2 is YNFKEQ in the germline V gene.

This clonotype has at least ten counts. The V and J genes are TRBV5-1 and TRBJ2-7; TRBD2 might be the D (6 bases). The CDR3 sequence is 14 residues long. Trimming cost V 4 bases and J 2 bases, with 13 bases left between them. Germline CDR1 is SGHRS and CDR2 is YFSETQ. CDR3 coding DNA: TGCGCCAGCAGCATGCTAGGCGGGACCTACGAGCAGTACTTC. Translating gives CASSMLGGTYEQYF.

This clonotype was found once. The V call is TRBV29-1, the J call TRBJ1-2; maybe TRBD1 (5 bases). With 6 bases removed from V and 5 bases from J, the gap between germline ends came to 10 bases. Per the germline V gene, CDR1 is SQVTM and CDR2 is ANQGSEA. The CDR3 is made up of 11 amino acids. CDR3 coding DNA: TGCAGCGTCGTCTCAGGGTATGGCTACACCTTC. This encodes CSVVSGYGYTF.

The rearrangement links TRBV29-1 to TRBJ2-3; 8 nucleotides line up with TRBD1. Germline lookup yields CDR1 SQVTM and CDR2 ANQGSEA. The V segment lost 7 bases and the J segment 4 bases; nucleotides outside the gene matches: 13. This CDR3 contains 15 residues. The CDR3 sequence is CSAGPLGQGSDTQYF. CDR3 coding DNA: TGCAGCGCCGGACCCCTTGGACAGGGATCAGATACGCAGTATTTT.

This chain connects TRBV29-1 to TRBJ1-1; D unresolved. Trimming removed 3 bases at V and 8 bases at J, with 10 bases between. Per germline, CDR1 SQVTM and CDR2 ANQGSEA. This CDR3 is 11 amino acids long. The CDR3 nucleotides are TGCAGCGTTGACGGCGCCGGGGAAGCTTTCTTT. Translation: CSVDGAGEAFF.

As for this clonotype: A much larger clone is a single base away; this may be a read error. CDR3 nucleotides: TGTGCCAGCAGTAGTATTATAGGCACTACCTACGAGCAGCACTTC. This gives the protein CASSSIIGTTYEQHF. This chain links TRBV28 with TRBJ2-7; D not certain. In germline, CDR1 is MDHEN, CDR2 SYDVKM. The CDR3 has 15 residues.

Ten or more counts support this clonotype. The chain links TRBV6-2 or TRBV6-3 to TRBJ2-5, with D possibly TRBD1 on 6 matching bases. The CDR3 is made up of 17 amino acids. Germline values: CDR1 MNHEY, CDR2 SVGEGT. Trimming stripped 3 bases from V and 2 bases from J, with 19 bases between. CDR3 amino acids: CASSYPTGLVEQETQYF. The CDR3 DNA reads as TGTGCCAGCAGTTATCCAACAGGGTTGGTTGAGCAAGAGACCCAGTACTTC.

This clonotype was seen just once. In this CDR3 the conserved last residue, phenylalanine or tryptophan, is missing, so a read error is likely. V and J are TRBV27 and TRBJ2-7; D might be TRBD1 or TRBD2, each matching 7 bases. The CDR3 covers 16 residues. Trimming removed 6 bases from V and 7 bases from J, with 25 bases in between. Germline V gene sequence: CDR1 MNHEY, CDR2 SMNVEV (reference sequence). The CDR3 nucleotides are TGTGCCAGCAGAACCGGGACAGATCCCTCAGCGGGGGAGCAGTACTCA. This gives the protein CASRTGTDPSAGEQYS.

Worth noting for this clonotype: A read error may explain this, as a much larger clone is one base away. The rearrangement joins TRBV7-2 to TRBJ2-1; D ambiguous. V lost 1 base and J 10 bases, leaving 14 bases between the germline ends. CDR3 length: 14 amino acids. From germline, CDR1 is SGHTA and CDR2 FQGNSA. CDR3: CASSLGSIIYEQFF. The CDR3 nucleotides read TGTGCCAGCAGCTTAGGCTCAATTATATACGAGCAGTTCTTC. Full variable domain (outside the CDR3, taken from reference TRBV7-2 and TRBJ2-1): GAGVSQSPSNKVTEKGKDVELRCDPISGHTALYWYRQSLGQGLEFLIYFQGNSAPDKSGLPSDRFSAERTGGSVSTLTIQRTQQEDSAVYLCASSLGSIIYEQFFGPGTRLTVL.

This clonotype was seen ten or more times. The rearrangement uses TRBV3-1 and TRBJ1-2; perhaps TRBD1 as D (5 bases). CDR1 LGHDT and CDR2 YNNKEL come from the germline V gene (reference sequence). The germline V and J ends were trimmed by 4 bases and 2 bases, with 11 bases remaining between them. This CDR3 contains 14 residues. The CDR3 loop is CASSPPGGNYGYTF. CDR3 bases: TGTGCCAGCAGCCCGCCTGGGGGGAACTATGGCTACACCTTC.

In this sample, this clonotype turned up a few times. A much bigger clone sits one base away, suggesting this may be a read error. The rearrangement links TRBV28 to TRBJ1-1, with D uncertain. Between the trimmed V and J ends, which lost 0 bases and 5 bases, there was a span of 10 bases. Germline values: CDR1 MDHEN, CDR2 SYDVKM. The CDR3 has 14 residues. The CDR3 is CASSLWTRYTEAFF. The CDR3 DNA reads as TGTGCCAGCAGTTTATGGACCAGGTATACTGAAGCTTTCTTT.

There are many counts of this clonotype. This chain joins TRBV6-1 and TRBJ2-5; D ambiguous. The length of the CDR3 is 13 residues. Germline V gene lookup returns CDR1 MNHNS and CDR2 SASEGT. V lost 5 bases to trimming and J lost 1 base, with 8 bases between them. As DNA, the CDR3 is TGTGCCAGCAGTTTGCGGATCCAAGAGACCCAGTACTTC. The encoded protein is CASSLRIQETQYF.

This clonotype was counted ten times or more. The chain uses TRBV7-9 and TRBJ2-7; no clear D. Germline loops: CDR1 SEHNR, CDR2 FQNEAQ (reference sequence). CDR3 length equals 11 residues. V lost 2 bases, J lost 5 bases, and 4 bases lay in between. For the CDR3, the DNA is TGTGCCAGCAGCTTATCGGACGAGCAGTACTTC. Its translation: CASSLSDEQYF.

This clonotype was recorded at least ten times. V and J are TRBV7-2 and TRBJ2-1; 7 bases are shared with TRBD2. From germline, CDR1 is SGHTA and CDR2 FQGNSA. V lost 5 bases to trimming and J lost 9 bases; unmatched junction nucleotides: 13. The CDR3 contains 15 residues. CDR3 loop: CASSPPGGGHVEQFF. CDR3 nucleotides: TGTGCCAGCAGCCCCCCGGGGGGTGGGCATGTTGAGCAGTTCTTC.

At least ten counts were recorded for this clonotype. The chain has TRBV6-1 and TRBJ1-1; 8 bases match TRBD1. Germline V gives CDR1 MNHNS, CDR2 SASEGT. This CDR3 has 13 amino acids. V shed 6 bases and J 5 bases; nucleotides not matched to a gene: 5. The CDR3 nucleotides read TGTGCCAGCAGAGACAGGGGAGGGACTGAAGCTTTCTTT. This translates into CASRDRGGTEAFF.

This chain links TRBV6-2 or TRBV6-3 with TRBJ1-1; TRBD1 might be the D (5 bases). With 7 bases removed from V and 5 bases from J, the gap between germline ends came to 23 bases. Germline CDR1 is MNHEY and CDR2 is SVGEGT. The CDR3 runs to 16 residues. Written as DNA, the CDR3 is TGTGCCAGCACAGAGCCGCAGGACACGGTGATAACTGAAGCTTTCTTT. Protein product: CASTEPQDTVITEAFF.

In its sample, this clonotype was seen many times. In DNA form, the CDR3 reads TGTGCCAGCAGCCACGGAGGGACAGATACGCAGTATTTT. Its translation is CASSHGGTDTQYF. J is TRBJ2-3 and V is TRBV27, with a weak D call TRBD2 (6 bases). V dropped 6 bases and J dropped 3 bases, with 10 bases sitting between them. CDR1 is MNHEY and CDR2 is SMNVEV in the germline V gene (reference sequence). There are 13 residues in the CDR3.

Comments on this clonotype: This sequence may be a read error, since a much larger clone differs from it by one base. This sequence joins TRBV20-1 and TRBJ2-5; 7 nucleotides match TRBD2. The CDR3 has 15 amino acids. Looked up from germline, CDR1 is DFQATT and CDR2 is SNEGSKA (reference sequence). The CDR3 nucleotides are TGCAGTGCTAGAGATTGGGAGGGATCTAGAGAGACCCTGTACTTC. Translated: CSARDWEGSRETLYF.

Many counts were recorded for this clonotype. This sequence joins TRBV2 and TRBJ1-1; D remains ambiguous. Looked up from germline, CDR1 is SNHLY and CDR2 is FYNNEI. This CDR3 is 14 amino acids long. V was clipped by 6 bases and J by 3 bases, with 14 bases between them. The CDR3 DNA sequence: TGTGCCAGCAGGGAGAGATTTCGGGACACTGAAGCTTTCTTT. Translating it yields CASRERFRDTEAFF.